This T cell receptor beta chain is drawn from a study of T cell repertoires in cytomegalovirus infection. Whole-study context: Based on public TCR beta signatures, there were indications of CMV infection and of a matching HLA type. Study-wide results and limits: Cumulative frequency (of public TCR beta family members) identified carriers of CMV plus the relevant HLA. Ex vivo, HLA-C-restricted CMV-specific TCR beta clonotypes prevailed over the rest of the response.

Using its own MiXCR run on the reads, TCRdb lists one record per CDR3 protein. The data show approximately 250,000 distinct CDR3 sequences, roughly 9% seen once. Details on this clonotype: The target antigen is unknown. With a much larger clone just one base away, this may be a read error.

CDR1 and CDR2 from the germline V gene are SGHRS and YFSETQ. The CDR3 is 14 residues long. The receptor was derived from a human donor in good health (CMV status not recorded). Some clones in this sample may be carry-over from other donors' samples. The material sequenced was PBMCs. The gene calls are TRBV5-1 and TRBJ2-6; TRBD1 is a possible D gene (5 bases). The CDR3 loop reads CASSLGSGANVLAF. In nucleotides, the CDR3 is TGCGCCAGCAGCTTGGGGTCTGGGGCCAACGTCCTGGCTTTC.